The 25 T cell receptor beta chains listed next were all sequenced from one sample in a study of T cells in Graves' hyperthyroidism and ophthalmopathy. Amplification of TCR beta CDR3 regions used RNA as the template. A first-round RT-PCR of the TCR CDR3 used the HTBI primer set. TCRdb reprocessed the multiplex PCR reads via MiXCR and lists one record per CDR3 protein. This sample has about 570,000 distinct CDR3 sequences, with 46% found just once. The sequenced sample consisted of peripheral blood or thyroid tissue (not recorded which). These receptors came from an adult woman with Graves' disease, either hyperthyroidism or ophthalmopathy (not recorded which).

Of note for this clonotype: The germline gene is not matched at one end of the junction; a read error may be the cause. The genes are TRBV10-2 and TRBJ2-3; 7 nucleotides agree with TRBD2. This CDR3 spans 15 amino acids. Germline-derived CDR1 and CDR2 are WSHSY and SAAADI. The CDR3 DNA is TGTGCCAGCAGCGGGGAAAGCGGGAACACAGATACGCAGTATTTT. Amino acids: CASSGESGNTDTQYF.

The chain recombines TRBV7-9 with TRBJ2-7; weak D call: TRBD1 (5 bases). The CDR3 has 18 residues. Trimming pared 5 bases from V and 7 bases from J, leaving 30 bases between. Germline assignment: CDR1 SEHNR and CDR2 FQNEAQ (reference sequence). The CDR3 reads CASSQGLLFGQGSWEQYF. For the CDR3, the DNA is TGTGCCAGCAGCCAAGGGCTTCTCTTTGGGCAGGGCTCCTGGGAGCAGTACTTC.

This clonotype was seen many times. The chain joins TRBV12-5 to TRBJ2-6; 7 bases line up with TRBD1. V lost 1 base, J lost 0 bases, and 0 bases stayed unmatched. Looked up from germline, CDR1 is LGHNT and CDR2 is FRNRAP. The CDR3 covers 16 residues. CDR3 in DNA: TGTGCTAGTGGTTTGGCAGGGGGCTCTGGGGCCAACGTCCTGACTTTC. This translates into CASGLAGGSGANVLTF.

CDR3 sequence reads: CASSAYEGQGALDEQYF. Here the CDR3 DNA reads TGTGCCAGCAGCGCCTATGAGGGACAGGGCGCCCTCGACGAGCAGTACTTC. This chain links TRBV9 with TRBJ2-7, with TRBD1 identical over 9 bases. The V segment lost 3 bases and the J segment 5 bases; nucleotides outside the gene matches: 15. CDR3 length: 17 residues. Germline loops: CDR1 SGDLS, CDR2 YYNGEE.

This clonotype appeared a few times. This chain links TRBV2 with TRBJ1-5; TRBD1 might be the D (6 bases). Trimming shortened V by 5 bases and J by 6 bases, and 11 bases separated the two germline ends. The V gene's germline CDR1 is SNHLY and CDR2 FYNNEI. The CDR3 covers 13 residues. CDR3 sequence: CASSKGQFQPQHF. CDR3 DNA: TGTGCCAGCAGTAAAGGACAGTTTCAGCCCCAGCATTTT.

This clonotype was observed many times. The chain couples TRBV20-1 to TRBJ2-7, with D uncertain. Trimming removed 4 bases from V and 7 bases from J, with 14 bases in between. This CDR3 has 12 residues. The germline CDR1 and CDR2 sequences are DFQATT and SNEGSKA (reference sequence). The CDR3 DNA is TGCAGTGCTAAGAACAGCGATTATGAGCAGTACTTC. Its translation is CSAKNSDYEQYF.

This chain joins TRBV9 and TRBJ1-6, with D possibly being TRBD1 (6 bases). V lost 7 bases, J lost 6 bases, and 14 bases lay in between. This CDR3 region has 14 residues. Germline V gene lookup returns CDR1 SGDLS and CDR2 YYNGEE. CDR3 coding DNA: TGTGCCAGCGGTGGAAAGGACAGTAATTCACCCCTCCACTTT. Amino acid sequence: CASGGKDSNSPLHF.

In its sample, this clonotype was seen many times. The junction differs from germline at one of its ends, possibly a read error. This chain connects TRBV7-9 to TRBJ2-2; D unresolved. The CDR3 covers 12 residues. Germline CDR1 and CDR2: SEHNR and FQNEAQ (reference sequence). The CDR3 DNA follows: TGTGCCAGCAGCGTAGCCACCGGGGAGCTGTTTTTT. This sequence encodes CASSVATGELFF.

This clonotype has just a few counts. This chain joins TRBV29-1 and TRBJ2-2; D possibly uses TRBD1 or TRBD2 (7 bases each). Germline CDR1 and CDR2: SQVTM and ANQGSEA. The CDR3 covers 14 residues. V was shortened by 5 bases and J by 5 bases, with 15 bases between the two germline ends. CDR3 amino acids: CSVTDREGTGELFF. In DNA form, the CDR3 reads TGCAGCGTTACTGACAGGGAGGGGACCGGGGAGCTGTTTTTT.

This clonotype appeared many times. This chain links TRBV29-1 with TRBJ2-7; D ambiguous. This CDR3 has 11 residues. V lost 0 bases, J lost 7 bases, and 7 bases lay in between. Germline V gene data show CDR1 as SQVTM and CDR2 as ANQGSEA. CDR3 bases: TGCAGCGTTGAAGACGGGTGGGAGCAGTACTTC. This gives the protein CSVEDGWEQYF.

The chain joins TRBV10-3 to TRBJ1-5; D gene uncertain. The germline V gene has CDR1 ENHRY and CDR2 SYGVKD. Trimming stripped 10 bases from V and 2 bases from J, with 21 bases between. The CDR3 sequence is 16 residues long. Here the CDR3 reads CATGERAVARNQPQHF. The CDR3 DNA reads TGTGCCACGGGTGAGAGGGCTGTCGCGCGCAATCAGCCCCAGCATTTT.

The genes are TRBV20-1 and TRBJ2-5, with D perhaps TRBD2 (7 bases). The V end lost 4 bases, the J end lost 1 base, and 10 bases lay between the germline ends. This CDR3 has 13 residues. In germline, CDR1 is DFQATT, CDR2 SNEGSKA (reference sequence). The CDR3: CSATAGAQETQYF. The CDR3 DNA is TGCAGTGCTACCGCGGGGGCCCAAGAGACCCAGTACTTC.

The sample holds many counts of this clonotype. This sequence joins TRBV4-1 and TRBJ1-5; 7 bases line up with TRBD1. The junction had 4 bases not matched to a gene; V was cut back by 2 bases and J by 6 bases. Germline CDR1 reads MGHRA; CDR2 reads YSYEKL. The CDR3 is 14 amino acids. The CDR3 nucleotides read TGCGCCAGCAGCCAACAGGGGGTAGCTCAGCCCCAGCATTTT. Amino acids: CASSQQGVAQPQHF.

The CDR3 reads CAWSRTASRGEKLFF. Written as DNA, the CDR3 is TGTGCCTGGAGCCGGACGGCCTCCAGAGGGGAAAAACTGTTTTTT. The chain couples TRBV30 to TRBJ1-4; the D is unclear. The CDR3 loop spans 15 amino acids. Per the germline V gene, CDR1 is GTSNPN and CDR2 is SVGIG (reference sequence). Trimming stripped 3 bases from V and 8 bases from J, with 19 bases between.

Points on this clonotype: The CDR3 does not close with the conserved phenylalanine or tryptophan, likely indicating a read error. The limits of the CDR3 on the DNA are not certain, so only TCRdb's listed CDR3 is given. The CDR3 region is CASSNDRAA. The chain combines TRBV6-2 or TRBV6-3 with TRBJ2-2; the D call in the table, TRBD1, was not verified against the DNA. The CDR3 is 9 residues long, counting both termini. Germline CDR1 reads MNHEY; CDR2 reads SVGEGT.

This chain uses TRBV2 with TRBJ2-5; tentatively, D is TRBD1 or TRBD2 (5 bases each). V was clipped by 6 bases and J by 4 bases, with 18 bases between them. CDR3 length equals 15 residues. In germline, CDR1 is SNHLY, CDR2 FYNNEI. This CDR3 is CASRGDVSSRETQYF. In nucleotides, the CDR3 is TGTGCCAGCAGAGGGGACGTCAGTTCGAGAGAGACCCAGTACTTC.

This clonotype has a count of ten or more. The chain employs TRBV9 and TRBJ2-7; 8 bases map to TRBD1. The germline CDR1 and CDR2 sequences are SGDLS and YYNGEE. Trimming removed 4 bases from V and 2 bases from J; junction bases left unmatched: 2. The CDR3 has 13 amino acids. CDR3: CASSMGQAYEQYF. The CDR3 region has the DNA TGTGCCAGCAGCATGGGACAGGCCTACGAGCAGTACTTC.

This clonotype was seen many times. V gene TRBV10-3 combines with J gene TRBJ2-5; 8 nucleotides line up with TRBD2. Trimming cost V 4 bases and J 6 bases; bases outside gene matches: 13. CDR3 length: 16 residues. Germline V gives CDR1 ENHRY, CDR2 SYGVKD. The CDR3 loop is CAISGLAGMALKTQYF. CDR3 nucleotides: TGTGCCATCAGTGGATTAGCGGGAATGGCCTTGAAGACCCAGTACTTC.

The rearrangement uses TRBV5-1 and TRBJ2-7; D is unresolved. This CDR3 spans 12 amino acids. Germline CDR1 and CDR2: SGHRS and YFSETQ. Trimming removed 2 bases from V and 6 bases from J, with 9 bases in between. The DNA of the CDR3 is TGCGCCAGCAGCTTCGAAGGCTTCGAGCAGTACTTC. This sequence encodes CASSFEGFEQYF.

This clonotype came up a few times. J is TRBJ2-2 and V is TRBV5-1; TRBD2 matches at 8 bases. CDR3 length: 15 amino acids. The junction had 8 bases not matched to a gene; V was cut back by 3 bases and J by 7 bases. Germline V lookup: CDR1 SGHRS, CDR2 YFSETQ. CDR3: CASSSEGLGVGELFF. CDR3 in DNA: TGCGCCAGCAGCTCGGAGGGACTAGGGGTCGGGGAGCTGTTTTTT. Full variable domain (missing parts from reference TRBV5-1 and TRBJ2-2): KAGVTQTPRYLIKTRGQQVTLSCSPISGHRSVSWYQQTPGQGLQFLFEYFSETQRNKGNFPGRFSGRQFSNSRSEMNVSTLELGDSALYLCASSSEGLGVGELFFGEGSRLTVL.

The count of this clonotype is one. A much larger clone is a single base away; this may be a read error. The V call is TRBV11-2, the J call TRBJ1-6, with 7 bases aligning to TRBD1. CDR3 length equals 15 residues. The germline CDR1 and CDR2 sequences are SGHAT and FQNNGV. CDR3 sequence reads: CVSSSDRQGNSPLHF. The CDR3 coding sequence is TGTGTCAGCAGTTCAGACAGACAGGGCAATTCACCCCTCCACTTT.

This clonotype was seen many times. This chain links TRBV20-1 with TRBJ1-2, with a tentative D call TRBD1 (5 bases). Deletions cut 3 bases from V and 8 bases from J, with 19 bases between. The CDR3 sequence is 14 residues long. Germline assignment: CDR1 DFQATT and CDR2 SNEGSKA (reference sequence). As DNA, the CDR3 is TGCAGTGCTAGCCTGCAGGGCGAGAAGGGCGGCTACACCTTC. It specifies CSASLQGEKGGYTF.

This clonotype was seen repeatedly, ten times or more. The V gene is TRBV5-1, the J gene TRBJ1-2; TRBD1 matches at 8 bases. The CDR3 is 15 residues long. Per germline, CDR1 SGHRS and CDR2 YFSETQ. V trimming: 4 bases; J trimming: 4 bases; junction bases outside the gene matches: 9. The CDR3 DNA reads as TGCGCCAGCAGCCAAGGACAGGGTGATGGCTATGGCTACACCTTC. This encodes CASSQGQGDGYGYTF.

With regard to this clonotype: Just one base apart from a much larger clone, this may be a read error. The V gene is TRBV4-1, the J gene TRBJ1-3; no firm D call. In germline, CDR1 is MGHRA, CDR2 YSYEKL. V dropped 4 bases and J dropped 6 bases, with 16 bases sitting between them. CDR3 length equals 15 residues. The CDR3 DNA sequence: TGCGCCAGCAGCCGCACAGAGATAGTAGAAAACACCATATATTTT. Residues: CASSRTEIVENTIYF.

This clonotype has just a few counts. The J gene is TRBJ2-5, the V gene TRBV29-1; the D call may be TRBD1 or TRBD2 (7 bases each). CDR1 and CDR2 from the germline V gene are SQVTM and ANQGSEA. The CDR3 is 11 amino acids. The germline V and J ends were trimmed by 7 bases and 7 bases, with 13 bases remaining between them. The CDR3: CSAGQRGTQYF. CDR3 nucleotides: TGCAGCGCGGGACAGCGGGGGACCCAGTACTTC.